The source of this T cell receptor beta chain is a study of OX40 agonist ivuxolimab in advanced cancers. Here immunoSEQ multiplex PCR was the method, and the copy in TCRdb shows in-frame clones only, minus some. The profile shows 65,000 to 90,000 clones, around 90% of them singletons. Germline V lookup: CDR1 ENHRY, CDR2 SYGVKD. This CDR3 spans 13 amino acids. V was trimmed by 11 bases and J by 0 bases, leaving 13 bases between them. The receptor comes from an adult with an advanced solid tumor such as melanoma, head and neck, liver or kidney cancer. The material sequenced was CD4+ or CD8+ T cells sorted from blood, taken in a trial of the OX40 agonist ivuxolimab. V and J are TRBV10-3 and TRBJ1-1; D is ambiguous. The CDR3 loop is CASVGSLNTEAFF. The CDR3 bases are TGTGCCTCCGTGGGCAGTTTGAACACTGAAGCTTTCTTT.